A single sample is the source of the 19 T cell receptor beta chains below, sequenced in a study of T-cell memory formation after mild COVID-19. MiXCR, applied by TCRdb to the 5' RACE reads, yields one record per CDR3 protein. The sample contains roughly 110,000 distinct CDR3 sequences, 13% to 15% of which appear only once. The sequenced material came from PBMCs or a T cell subset sorted from them (not recorded which). The source of these receptors is a man between 18 and 29 years old who had mild COVID-19 (a few samples of this study predate the infection). Cell type and time point are not known.

V and J are TRBV7-9 and TRBJ2-7, with a weak D call TRBD2 (5 bases). The CDR3 totals 13 residues. Trimming stripped 3 bases from V and 2 bases from J, with 8 bases between. Germline V CDR1 and CDR2: SEHNR, FQNEAQ (reference sequence). The CDR3 sequence: CASSFGNPYEQYV. The DNA for the CDR3 is TGTGCCAGCAGCTTCGGGAATCCCTACGAGCAGTACGTC.

The rearrangement uses TRBV12-3 or TRBV12-4 and TRBJ2-5, with D unclear. V lost 3 bases and J 3 bases, leaving 11 bases between the germline ends. This CDR3 has 14 residues. CDR3 amino acids: CASSFLDQKETQYF. CDR3 nucleotides: TGTGCCAGCAGTTTCTTGGATCAGAAAGAGACCCAGTACTTC.

The genes are TRBV7-9 and TRBJ2-1; 10 bases are a match to TRBD1. The germline V gene encodes CDR1 SEHNR and CDR2 FQNEAQ (reference sequence). The CDR3 consists of 16 residues. J lost 7 bases, V lost 5 bases, and 11 bases had no gene match. In nucleotides, the CDR3 is TGTGCCAGCAGCCTCCCGGGACAGGGGCCTTGGAATGAGCAGTTCTTC. Its translation is CASSLPGQGPWNEQFF.

Many counts were recorded for this clonotype. The chain employs TRBV20-1 and TRBJ2-5, with 8 bases fitting TRBD2. The CDR3 is made up of 14 amino acids. Per the germline V gene, CDR1 is DFQATT and CDR2 is SNEGSKA (reference sequence). The J segment lost 6 bases and the V segment lost 5 bases, leaving 11 bases of the junction unmatched. DNA of the CDR3: TGCAGTGCTGCACCGGTCGGGGGGGGCCAGACCCAGTACTTC. Amino acids: CSAAPVGGGQTQYF.

This clonotype was detected a few times. CDR3 coding DNA: TGTGCCAGCAGCTCACTTGAGCAAGGACGGACTAATGAAAAACTGTTTTTT. As protein: CASSSLEQGRTNEKLFF. The chain has TRBV7-9 and TRBJ1-4; D is ambiguous. V was trimmed by 4 bases and J by 2 bases, leaving 17 bases between them. This CDR3 has 17 residues. Germline V gene lookup returns CDR1 SEHNR and CDR2 FQNEAQ (reference sequence).

V is TRBV10-2 and J is TRBJ1-3, with D possibly TRBD1 on 5 matching bases. This CDR3 is 14 amino acids long. Germline CDR1 WSHSY, CDR2 SAAADI. V lost 7 bases and J 0 bases, leaving 10 bases between the germline ends. CDR3 sequence (DNA): TGCGCCAGCATGGGGGTGTACTCTGGAAACACCATATATTTT. The encoded protein is CASMGVYSGNTIYF.

This clonotype appeared a few times. J is TRBJ1-1 and V is TRBV27; TRBD1 is a possible D gene (5 bases). The CDR3 length is 14 residues. Trimming pared 3 bases from V and 8 bases from J, leaving 16 bases between. Germline loops: CDR1 MNHEY, CDR2 SMNVEV (reference sequence). CDR3 amino acids: CASSLSAGPSEAFF. CDR3 in DNA: TGTGCCAGCAGTTTGTCAGCGGGGCCGTCAGAAGCTTTCTTT.

This clonotype was seen more than once but under ten times. The rearrangement joins TRBV19 to TRBJ1-5, with 7 bases that match TRBD1. Germline CDR1 reads LNHDA; CDR2 reads SQIVND (reference sequence). After removal of 4 bases from V and 4 bases from J, the junction contained 1 base not matched to a gene. The CDR3 is made up of 13 amino acids. The CDR3 sequence: CASSNRGNQPQHF. CDR3 coding DNA: TGTGCCAGTAGTAACAGGGGTAATCAGCCCCAGCATTTT.

In its sample, this clonotype was seen many times. This chain joins TRBV18 and TRBJ2-3, with TRBD1 matching over 8 bases. CDR3 length: 17 amino acids. With 5 bases clipped from V and 6 bases from J, the junction kept 16 bases outside the gene matches. Per germline, CDR1 KGHSH and CDR2 LQKENI. The CDR3 DNA sequence: TGTGCCAGCTCATATCCGGAGTTGGGGACAGGAGTCGATACGCAGTATTTT. It codes for CASSYPELGTGVDTQYF.

A few counts support this clonotype. The V call is TRBV20-1, the J call TRBJ2-1; TRBD2 agrees at 9 bases. V trimming: 0 bases; J trimming: 6 bases; junction bases outside the gene matches: 9. The CDR3 has 16 residues. From germline, CDR1 is DFQATT and CDR2 SNEGSKA (reference sequence). The CDR3 region is CSARDLLAGRLNEQFF. Written as DNA, the CDR3 is TGCAGTGCTAGAGATCTGCTAGCGGGGAGGCTCAATGAGCAGTTCTTC.

This clonotype has a handful of counts. The genes are TRBV5-6 and TRBJ1-2; the match to TRBD1 covers 9 bases. The CDR3 contains 16 residues. In germline, CDR1 is SGHDT, CDR2 YYEEEE. V lost 4 bases and J lost 7; bases outside the gene matches: 14. The CDR3: CASSRYGTGIFSGYTF. CDR3 bases: TGTGCCAGCAGCCGGTACGGGACAGGGATATTTTCTGGCTACACCTTC.

The chain is built from TRBV7-2 and TRBJ2-7; TRBD2 aligns across 15 bases. The V and J ends lost 6 bases and 3 bases, in that order; junction bases with no gene match: 3. CDR1 and CDR2 from the germline V gene are SGHTA and FQGNSA. The CDR3 is made up of 15 amino acids. DNA for the CDR3: TGTGCCAGCAGGTTGGGACTAGCGGGGGGCTACGAGCAGTACTTC. It codes for CASRLGLAGGYEQYF.

The rearrangement joins TRBV7-9 to TRBJ2-5, with D tentatively TRBD2 (6 bases). The CDR3 consists of 13 residues. V dropped 7 bases and J dropped 0 bases, with 9 bases sitting between them. CDR1 and CDR2 (germline): SEHNR, FQNEAQ (reference sequence). The CDR3 loop reads CASTGTYQETQYF. The CDR3 DNA is TGTGCCAGCACCGGGACTTACCAAGAGACCCAGTACTTC.

The chain links TRBV19 to TRBJ1-6; TRBD1 is a possible D gene (5 bases). V lost 3 bases, J lost 11 bases, and 11 bases lay in between. Germline CDR1 reads LNHDA; CDR2 reads SQIVND (reference sequence). This CDR3 has 13 residues. This chain's CDR3 is CASSMEKGAPLHF. CDR3 DNA: TGTGCCAGTAGTATGGAAAAAGGGGCACCCCTCCACTTT.

There are many counts of this clonotype. J is TRBJ2-1 and V is TRBV4-1; 15 nucleotides align to TRBD2. This CDR3 has 18 residues. Per germline, CDR1 MGHRA and CDR2 YSYEKL. V was pared by 4 bases and J by 10 bases, with 14 bases of the junction left unmatched. In nucleotides, the CDR3 is TGCGCCAGCAGCCGAGCTTTCGGACTAGCGGGGGGGCCGGACGAGCAGTTCTTC. As protein: CASSRAFGLAGGPDEQFF.

In its sample, this clonotype was seen a few times. The J gene is TRBJ1-1, the V gene TRBV29-1, with D maybe TRBD1 (5 bases). Germline CDR1 SQVTM, CDR2 ANQGSEA. The CDR3 covers 11 residues. The V end lost 8 bases, the J end lost 6 bases, and 13 bases lay between the germline ends. Here the CDR3 DNA reads TGCAGCATCCCCTCAGGGCCTGAAGCTTTCTTT. Its translation is CSIPSGPEAFF.

The chain is built from TRBV5-6 and TRBJ2-7; 7 bases line up with TRBD1. V trimming: 4 bases; J trimming: 3 bases; junction bases outside the gene matches: 7. The CDR3 sequence is 14 residues long. Germline V gives CDR1 SGHDT, CDR2 YYEEEE. DNA for the CDR3: TGTGCCAGCAGCGGGCCGGACAGGAACTACGAGCAGTACTTC. Protein: CASSGPDRNYEQYF.

This clonotype was detected a few times. V usage is TRBV28 and J usage is TRBJ1-1; 8 bases are a match to TRBD1. J gave up 5 bases and V 5 bases, and 13 bases lay outside the gene matches. This CDR3 has 16 amino acids. Germline assignment: CDR1 MDHEN and CDR2 SYDVKM. In DNA, the CDR3 is TGTGCCAGCAGTCCGAGCCGAGGACAGGGTCGGACTGAAGCTTTCTTT. It yields the protein CASSPSRGQGRTEAFF.

This clonotype was counted many times. This CDR3 is CASSLMREGYTF. The CDR3 nucleotides are TGTGCCAGCAGCTTAATGAGGGAAGGCTACACCTTC. The chain recombines TRBV7-2 with TRBJ1-2; D not resolved. The CDR3 is 12 amino acids. V was clipped by 2 bases and J by 8 bases, with 9 bases between them. Germline values: CDR1 SGHTA, CDR2 FQGNSA.